The TCR beta chain under discussion was sequenced for a study of cytomegalovirus exposure and HLA in healthy donors. Of note for this clone: Its target is unknown.

Study conclusions and caveats: Later on, a genetic analysis was performed. It linked a missense variant in DCLRE1C with V- and J-gene trimming of TCR beta. A previous analysis found most TCR beta V segments productive roughly 90% or roughly 30% of the time.

V lost 5 bases, J lost 4 bases, and 14 bases lay in between. The CDR3 has 14 amino acids. CDR1 and CDR2 (germline): LNHDA, SQIVND (reference sequence). 13 Jbeta primers and 60 Vbeta primers were used for the PCR. Authors' data handling: A follow-up analysis tallied 60 million to 85 million unique TCR beta chains, some 9.9 million shared. Here immunoSEQ multiplex PCR was the method, and the copy in TCRdb shows in-frame clones only, minus some. V, J and clone size are taken as reported in that table, and D and trimming were inferred from the DNA itself. The table lists some 170,000 clones, 80% of them singletons. Healthy bone marrow donors supplied every sample.

V and J are TRBV19 and TRBJ1-2, with D possibly matching TRBD1 (5 bases). The source of this sequence is a man aged 30 to 45 in good health and CMV-seronegative. The sequenced sample consisted of PBMCs. The CDR3 sequence: CASSWERDSYGYTF. CDR3 sequence (DNA): TGTGCCAGTAGTTGGGAAAGGGACTCCTATGGCTACACCTTC.